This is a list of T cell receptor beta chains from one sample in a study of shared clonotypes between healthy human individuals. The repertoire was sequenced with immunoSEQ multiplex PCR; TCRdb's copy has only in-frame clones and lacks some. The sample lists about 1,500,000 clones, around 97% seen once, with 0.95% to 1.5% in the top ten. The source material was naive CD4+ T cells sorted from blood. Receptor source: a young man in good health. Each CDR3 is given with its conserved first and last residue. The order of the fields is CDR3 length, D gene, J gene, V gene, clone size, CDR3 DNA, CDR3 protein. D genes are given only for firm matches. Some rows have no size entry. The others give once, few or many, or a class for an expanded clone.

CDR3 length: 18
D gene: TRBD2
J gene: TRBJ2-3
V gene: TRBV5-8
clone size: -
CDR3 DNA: TGTGCCAGCACCTCCAGCCGACTAGCGGTCCCGCGGGGGGATACGCAGTATTTT
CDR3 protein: CASTSSRLAVPRGDTQYF

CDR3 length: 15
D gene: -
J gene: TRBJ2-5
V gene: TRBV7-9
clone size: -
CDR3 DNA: TGTGCCAGCAGCTCTTATGGGCCGGGTATCGAGACCCAGTACTTC
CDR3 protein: CASSSYGPGIETQYF

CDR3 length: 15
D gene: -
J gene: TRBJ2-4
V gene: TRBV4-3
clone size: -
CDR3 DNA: TGCGCCAGCAGCCAAGATCGCGGACGGAGCTCATTTCAGTACTTC
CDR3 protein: CASSQDRGRSSFQYF

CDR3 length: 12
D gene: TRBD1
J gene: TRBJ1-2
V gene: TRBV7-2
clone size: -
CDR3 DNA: TGTGCCAGCAGCTTGAGACAGGGTGGCTACACCTTC
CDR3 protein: CASSLRQGGYTF

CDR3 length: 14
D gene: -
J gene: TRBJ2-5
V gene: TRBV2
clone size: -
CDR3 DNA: TGTGCCAGCAGTGAATCTGGACCCTCAGAGACCCAGTACTTC
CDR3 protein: CASSESGPSETQYF

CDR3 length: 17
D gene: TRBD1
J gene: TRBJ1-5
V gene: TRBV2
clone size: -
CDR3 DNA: TGTGCCAGCAGTGAAGCCGGGACAGGGGGCCCCAATCAGCCCCAGCATTTT
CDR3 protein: CASSEAGTGGPNQPQHF

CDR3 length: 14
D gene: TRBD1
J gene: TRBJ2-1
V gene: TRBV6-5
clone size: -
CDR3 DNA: TGTGCCAGCAAAACCGGGACAGTGTGGAATGAGCAGTTCTTC
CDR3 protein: CASKTGTVWNEQFF

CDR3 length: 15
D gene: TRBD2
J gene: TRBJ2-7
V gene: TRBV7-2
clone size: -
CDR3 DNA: TGTGCCAGCAGCGCGGGACTAGCGGAGACCTACGAGCAGTACTTC
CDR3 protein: CASSAGLAETYEQYF

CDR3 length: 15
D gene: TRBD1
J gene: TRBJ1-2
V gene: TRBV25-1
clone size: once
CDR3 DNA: TGTGCCAGCAGTGAAGAGGACAGGGGCGGAGAAGGCTACACCTTC
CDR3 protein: CASSEEDRGGEGYTF

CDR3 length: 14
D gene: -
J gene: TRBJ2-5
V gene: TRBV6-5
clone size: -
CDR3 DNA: TGTGCCAGCAGTTACGGCATACCTGAAGAGACCCAGTACTTC
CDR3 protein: CASSYGIPEETQYF

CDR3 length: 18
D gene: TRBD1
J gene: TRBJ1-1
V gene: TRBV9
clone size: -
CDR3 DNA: TGTGCCAGCAGCGTAGCCTCTGGACAGGCCGAGATTGACACTGAAGCTTTCTTT
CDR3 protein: CASSVASGQAEIDTEAFF

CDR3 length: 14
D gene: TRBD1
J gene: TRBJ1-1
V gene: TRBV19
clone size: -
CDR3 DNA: TGTGCCAGTAGGGTAGACAGGGCGAGACCTGAAGCTTTCTTT
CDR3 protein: CASRVDRARPEAFF

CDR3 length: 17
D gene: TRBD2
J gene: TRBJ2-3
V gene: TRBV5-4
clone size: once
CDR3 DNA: TGTGCCAGCAGCTCACCGGGACTAGCGGCTAGCACAGATACGCAGTATTTT
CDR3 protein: CASSSPGLAASTDTQYF

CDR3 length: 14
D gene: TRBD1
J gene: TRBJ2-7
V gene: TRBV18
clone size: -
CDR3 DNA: TGTGCCAGCTCATCCGGGACAGGGGAATACGAGCAGTACTTC
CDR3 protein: CASSSGTGEYEQYF

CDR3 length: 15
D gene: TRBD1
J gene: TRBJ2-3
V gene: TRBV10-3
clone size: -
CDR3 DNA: TGTGCCATCAGTGGGCGAGGGACAGGAGCAGATACGCAGTATTTT
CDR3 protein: CAISGRGTGADTQYF

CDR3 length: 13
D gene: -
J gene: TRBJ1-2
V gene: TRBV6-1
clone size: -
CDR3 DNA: TGTGCCAGCACGACGGGAATCTTGTATGGCTACACCTTC
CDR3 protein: CASTTGILYGYTF

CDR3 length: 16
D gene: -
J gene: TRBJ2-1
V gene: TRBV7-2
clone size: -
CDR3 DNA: TGTGCCAGCAGCGTGACTTGGGCAAGCTCCTACAATGAGCAGTTCTTC
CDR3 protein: CASSVTWASSYNEQFF

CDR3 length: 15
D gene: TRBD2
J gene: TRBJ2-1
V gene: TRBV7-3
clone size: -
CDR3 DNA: TGTGCCAGCAGCTGGCTAGCGGGGCATACCGATGAGCAGTTCTTC
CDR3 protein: CASSWLAGHTDEQFF

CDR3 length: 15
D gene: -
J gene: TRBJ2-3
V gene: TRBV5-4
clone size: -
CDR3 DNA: TGTGCCAGCAGCTTGGAACTAGCCAGCACAGATACGCAGTATTTT
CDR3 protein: CASSLELASTDTQYF

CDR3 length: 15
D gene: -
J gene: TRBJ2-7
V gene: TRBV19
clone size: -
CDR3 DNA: TGTGCCAGTATTAATCCCCCTACACTTCTATACGAGCAGTACTTC
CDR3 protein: CASINPPTLLYEQYF

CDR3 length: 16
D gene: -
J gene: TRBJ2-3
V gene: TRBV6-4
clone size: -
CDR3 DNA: TGTGCCAGCAGTGACTCAACTAGTCGGGCAACAGATACGCAGTATTTT
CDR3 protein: CASSDSTSRATDTQYF

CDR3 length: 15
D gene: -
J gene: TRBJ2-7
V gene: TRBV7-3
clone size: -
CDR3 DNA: TGTGCCAGCAGCTCCATCGATCAGGGGTACCACGAGCAGTACTTC
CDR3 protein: CASSSIDQGYHEQYF

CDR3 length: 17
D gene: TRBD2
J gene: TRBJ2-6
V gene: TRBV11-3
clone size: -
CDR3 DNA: TGTGCCAGCAGCTTAGGGGCGGGAGAGGCTGGGGCCAACGTCCTGACTTTC
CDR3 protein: CASSLGAGEAGANVLTF